These T cell receptor beta chains were read from a single sample in a study of breast tumors, draining lymph nodes, adjacent tissues. A single record per CDR3 protein comes from TCRdb applying MiXCR to the multiplex PCR reads. The sample consists of roughly 100,000 distinct CDR3 sequences, about 31% of them appearing once. The specimen was axillary lymph node tissue. These receptor sequences come from a female donor with breast cancer. Some clones in this sample may be carry-over from other donors' samples. Both conserved end residues are part of each CDR3. Fields, in order: V gene, J gene, clone size, D gene, CDR3 DNA, CDR3 protein. D genes are given only for firm matches. The size of a clone is reported for some rows only, either as once, few or many, or as a class for expanded clones.

>TRBV5-1|TRBJ1-5|many|TRBD1
TGCGCCAGCAAACGGGACAGGGGGAATCAGCCCCAGCATTTT
CASKRDRGNQPQHF
>TRBV18|TRBJ1-6|many|NA
TGTGCCAGCTCACCACGGACTGATTCACCCCTCCACTTT
CASSPRTDSPLHF
>TRBV24-1|TRBJ2-3|many|NA
TGTGCCACCAGTGGGTCTCTGAGGACTAGCACAGATACGCAGTATTTT
CATSGSLRTSTDTQYF
>TRBV7-8|TRBJ2-1|many|TRBD1
TGTGCCAGCCTACAGGGGGCAAACAATGAGCAGTTCTTC
CASLQGANNEQFF
>TRBV12-3/TRBV12-4|TRBJ1-5|few|NA
TGTGCCAGCAGTCAAAGGGGGGGGGATTGGCGTCAGCCCCAGCATTTT
CASSQRGGDWRQPQHF
>TRBV19|TRBJ2-1|NA|TRBD1
TGTGCCAGTAGTATAGGTTCCGGGACAGCTACCTCCCACGAGCAGTTCTTC
CASSIGSGTATSHEQFF
>TRBV28|TRBJ2-1|many|NA
TGTGCCAGCTGTAAGGGGTCTCTTGGTGAGCAGTTCTTC
CASCKGSLGEQFF
>TRBV19|TRBJ2-1|many|TRBD2
TGTGCCAGTAGTATAGATAGGGCTAGCGGGGGGCCCTACAATGAGCAGTTCTTC
CASSIDRASGGPYNEQFF
>TRBV9|TRBJ2-2|NA|TRBD1
TGTGCCAGCAGAAAGACAGGGGGAACCACCGGGGAGCCGTTTTTT
CASRKTGGTTGEPFF
>TRBV9|TRBJ1-6|NA|NA
TGTGCCAGCAGCGTCCTGGGAGGGAGGGAATCACCCCTCCACTTT
CASSVLGGRESPLHF
>TRBV6-6|TRBJ1-2|many|NA
TGTGCCAGCACCGCTCCCGGGACCAAGTATGGCTACACCTTC
CASTAPGTKYGYTF
>TRBV7-9|TRBJ2-3|many|NA
TGTGCCAGCAGCTTAGAGGGGGTTCGCACAGATACGCAGTATTTT
CASSLEGVRTDTQYF
>TRBV9|TRBJ2-7|many|TRBD2
TGTGCCAGCAGCCGAAGCGGGAGTAGCTCCTACGAGCAGTACTTC
CASSRSGSSSYEQYF
>TRBV6-5|TRBJ1-2|NA|NA
TGTGCCAGCAGTCACCACCAGGGGATCTATGGCTACACCTTC
CASSHHQGIYGYTF
>TRBV5-1|TRBJ2-3|many|TRBD2
TGCGCCAGCAGCTCCGGACTAGCGGGGGTGGTATCGGATACGCAGTATTTT
CASSSGLAGVVSDTQYF
>TRBV20-1|TRBJ1-1|many|NA
TGCAGTGCTAGAATCCCAGGAGGCACTGAAGCTTTCTTT
CSARIPGGTEAFF
>TRBV6-1|TRBJ2-7|many|NA
TGTGCCAGCAGTGAAAGCAGGCAGGGGCTATCCTACGAGCAGTACTTC
CASSESRQGLSYEQYF
>TRBV27|TRBJ1-2|many|NA
TGTGCCAGCAGGGAACGGGACTATGGCTACACCTTC
CASRERDYGYTF
>TRBV15|TRBJ1-3|NA|NA
TGTGCCACCAGCCCGAGGAGCTCTGGAAACACCATATATTTT
CATSPRSSGNTIYF
>TRBV15|TRBJ1-1|many|NA
TGTGCCACCAGCAGAGATAGACAAGACACTGAAGCTTTCTTT
CATSRDRQDTEAFF
>TRBV6-2/TRBV6-3|TRBJ1-6|NA|NA
TGTGCCAGCAGTTACGAGCTGACAGGCTCTTCACCCCTCCACTTT
CASSYELTGSSPLHF
>TRBV5-4|TRBJ1-4|many|TRBD1
TGTGCCAGCAGCCCGGACAGGGGGGTGAATGAAAAACTGTTTTTT
CASSPDRGVNEKLFF
>TRBV6-6|TRBJ1-2|many|NA
TGTGCCAGCAGTTACTCGACAGCCCACTATGGCTACACCTTC
CASSYSTAHYGYTF
>TRBV6-5|TRBJ1-5|few|TRBD1
TGTGCCAGCAGTCACGGACTCGGGACAGGGTTTTTATGTCAGCCCCAGCATTTT
CASSHGLGTGFLCQPQHF
>TRBV20-1|TRBJ2-5|NA|TRBD2
TGCAGTGCTAGACTTAGCGGGACTCTCCAAGAGACCCAGTACTTC
CSARLSGTLQETQYF
>TRBV19|TRBJ1-4|NA|NA
TGTGCCAGTAGTAATCCAGGGATGTCTAATGAAAAACTGTTTTTT
CASSNPGMSNEKLFF
>TRBV6-5|TRBJ1-5|many|TRBD1
TGTGCCAGCAGTCGGGACAGGCCTACTTATCAGCCCCAGCATTTT
CASSRDRPTYQPQHF
>TRBV19|TRBJ1-2|medium-sized|TRBD1
TGTGCCAGTAGCGACAGGGTTCCTAACTATGGCTACACCTTC
CASSDRVPNYGYTF
>TRBV4-2|TRBJ1-3|many|NA
TGTGCCAGCAGCCGAGGGGTAAACGGAAACACCATATATTTT
CASSRGVNGNTIYF
>TRBV3-1|TRBJ2-7|many|NA
TGTGCCAGCAGCAGGGGATCCTACGAGCAGTACTTC
CASSRGSYEQYF
>TRBV19|TRBJ2-1|NA|NA
TGTGCCAGTATGGACCCGGGACTTGGCGATGAGCAGTTCTTC
CASMDPGLGDEQFF
>TRBV19|TRBJ2-6|many|NA
TGTGCCAGTACCCCGGGATCTACCTCTGGGGCCAACGTCCTGACTTTC
CASTPGSTSGANVLTF
>TRBV5-1|TRBJ1-6|NA|TRBD1
TGCGCCAGCAGCTGGGGGACAGGGGCCCCTTCCCAAAGCTCCTATAATTCACCCCTCCACTTT
CASSWGTGAPSQSSYNSPLHF
>TRBV20-1|TRBJ1-5|many|NA
TGCAGTGCTAGATCAGGGAGAAGAGGAACTCCCCAGCATTTT
CSARSGRRGTPQHF
>TRBV11-2|TRBJ1-4|many|NA
TGTGCCAGCAGCTCTACGAAAGCAGGGAACGATGAAAAACTGTTTTTT
CASSSTKAGNDEKLFF
>TRBV5-1|TRBJ1-1|NA|TRBD1
TGCGCCAGCAGCTACGGACAGGGGGCGGTGAACACTGAAGCTTTCTTT
CASSYGQGAVNTEAFF
>TRBV20-1|TRBJ2-1|many|NA
TGCAGTGCTAGAGACCAAGCGGGTACTTGGTCGAATGAGCAGTTCTTC
CSARDQAGTWSNEQFF
>TRBV7-9|TRBJ2-5|NA|NA
TGCGCCAGCAGCTTAGGAGCAGAACTAGGGCAAGAGACCCAGTACTTC
CASSLGAELGQETQYF
>TRBV7-9|TRBJ1-1|few|TRBD1
TGTGCCAGCAGTCGACCTTACAGGGGGGAGAACACTGAAGCTTTCTTT
CASSRPYRGENTEAFF
>TRBV7-6|TRBJ2-7|NA|TRBD2
TGTGCCAGCACCTCGACTAGCGGGGCCTACGAGCAGTACTTC
CASTSTSGAYEQYF
>TRBV19|TRBJ2-1|NA|NA
TGTGCCAGTAGTTCCCACCAAGCCTTTTACTCCTACAATGAGCAGTCCTTC
CASSSHQAFYSYNEQSF
>TRBV7-9|TRBJ2-7|NA|TRBD2
TGTGCCAGCAGCCCGGGACTAGCGGGGCAGTACGAGCAGTACTTC
CASSPGLAGQYEQYF
>TRBV6-5|TRBJ2-7|many|TRBD1
TGTGCCAGCAGGGACGGGACAGGGGCCTACGAGCAGTACTTC
CASRDGTGAYEQYF
>TRBV10-1|TRBJ2-5|NA|TRBD1
TGCGCCAGCAGTAAGGACAGGGACCCAAACCGGGAGACCCAGTACTTC
CASSKDRDPNRETQYF
>TRBV20-1|TRBJ2-7|many|NA
TGCAGTGCTAGAGGGCCTGAGGGGGTTCCCTACGAGCAGTACTTC
CSARGPEGVPYEQYF
>TRBV24-1|TRBJ2-2|NA|TRBD1
TGTGCCACCTCCGGGACAGGAGCGAACACCGGGGAGCTGTTTTTT
CATSGTGANTGELFF
>TRBV19|TRBJ1-6|many|TRBD1
TGTGCCAGTAGAGACAGGGGTGGGTCACCCCTCCACTTT
CASRDRGGSPLHF
>TRBV18|TRBJ2-7|many|NA
TGTGCCAGCTCACCGGACGGGTTATCCTCCTACGAGCAGTACTTC
CASSPDGLSSYEQYF
>TRBV9|TRBJ2-7|many|TRBD1
TGTGCCAGCAGCGGATTACAGGGGAATCATTACGAGCAGTACTTC
CASSGLQGNHYEQYF
>TRBV18|TRBJ2-2|few|TRBD1
TGTGCCAGCTCACCCCCCGGACAGGGGGAAACCGGGGAGCTGTTTTTT
CASSPPGQGETGELFF
>TRBV7-9|TRBJ1-2|NA|NA
TGTGCCAGCAGTGAAGGGGCGGAACTGACCTATGGCCACACCTTC
CASSEGAELTYGHTF
>TRBV5-4|TRBJ2-3|NA|TRBD2
TGTGCCAGCAGCCCCGGGACTAGCGGGGGCCGGGGAGATACGCAGTATTTT
CASSPGTSGGRGDTQYF
>TRBV3-1|TRBJ1-6|many|TRBD1
TGTGCCAGCAGTATTACAGGGGGTTGGAGTAATTCACCCCTCCACTTT
CASSITGGWSNSPLHF
>TRBV5-1|TRBJ2-1|NA|NA
TGCGCCAGCAGCTTGGCAAGCAGTAATGAGCAGTTCTTC
CASSLASSNEQFF
>TRBV11-2|TRBJ1-2|NA|NA
TGTGCCAGCAGCAACACGGTGGCGGGCTACACCTTC
CASSNTVAGYTF
>TRBV12-3/TRBV12-4|TRBJ2-5|NA|NA
TGTGCCAGCAGTTTATCGAGTACTTCACCCCTCCAAGAGACCCAGTACTTC
CASSLSSTSPLQETQYF
>TRBV7-3|TRBJ2-1|many|TRBD2
TGTGCCAGCAGCTTAGGGTCTAGCGGGGTCCCTCCGATCTTC
CASSLGSSGVPPIF
>TRBV11-3|TRBJ2-1|many|TRBD1
TGTGCCAGCAGCTCGGGACAGGGAACGGTCCCGTTCTTC
CASSSGQGTVPFF
>TRBV20-1|TRBJ2-3|NA|TRBD2
TGCAGTGCCATTCTAGCGGCTAGCACAGATACGCAGTATTTT
CSAILAASTDTQYF
>TRBV6-5|TRBJ2-7|many|NA
TGTGCCAGCAGTTACACGGCCAGCCTCCGCGAGCAGTACTTC
CASSYTASLREQYF